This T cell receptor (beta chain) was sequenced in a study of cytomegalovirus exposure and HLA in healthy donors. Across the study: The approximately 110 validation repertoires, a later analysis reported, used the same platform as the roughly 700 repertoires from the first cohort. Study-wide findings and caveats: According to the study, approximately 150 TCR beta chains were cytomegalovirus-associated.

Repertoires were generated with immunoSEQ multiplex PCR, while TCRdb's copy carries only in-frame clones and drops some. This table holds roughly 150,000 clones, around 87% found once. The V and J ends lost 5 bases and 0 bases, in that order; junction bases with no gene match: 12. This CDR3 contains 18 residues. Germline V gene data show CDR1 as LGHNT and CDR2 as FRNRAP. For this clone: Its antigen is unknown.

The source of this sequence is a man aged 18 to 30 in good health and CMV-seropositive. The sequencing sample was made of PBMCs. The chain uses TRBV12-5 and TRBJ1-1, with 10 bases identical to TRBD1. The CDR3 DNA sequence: TGTGCTAGTGGTCGCAACCCCGGGACAGGGGACATGAACACTGAAGCTTTCTTT. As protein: CASGRNPGTGDMNTEAFF.